This T cell receptor beta chain stems from a study of shared clonotypes between healthy human individuals. Data came from immunoSEQ multiplex PCR; TCRdb stores just in-frame clones and leaves some out. The table lists about 2.1 million clones, 90% to 95% of them singletons. Positive CCR7 selection of CD45RO-negative cells yielded the naive CD8 cells, and terminally differentiated effector memory CD45RA+ cells were excluded. CDR3 length: 16 amino acids. Germline V gene data show CDR1 as SGHVS and CDR2 as FQNEAQ. Trimming at V came to 5 bases and at J to 10 bases, leaving 12 bases not matched to a gene.

The V gene is TRBV7-8, the J gene TRBJ2-1; 12 bases are shared with TRBD2. The sequence came from a man aged 18 to 29 in good health. Some clones in this sample may be carry-over from other donors' samples. The sample comprised naive CD8+ T cells from PBMCs. CDR3 in amino acids: CASSEELAGGGQEQFF. The CDR3, as DNA: TGTGCCAGCAGCGAAGAGCTAGCGGGAGGGGGCCAAGAGCAGTTCTTC.